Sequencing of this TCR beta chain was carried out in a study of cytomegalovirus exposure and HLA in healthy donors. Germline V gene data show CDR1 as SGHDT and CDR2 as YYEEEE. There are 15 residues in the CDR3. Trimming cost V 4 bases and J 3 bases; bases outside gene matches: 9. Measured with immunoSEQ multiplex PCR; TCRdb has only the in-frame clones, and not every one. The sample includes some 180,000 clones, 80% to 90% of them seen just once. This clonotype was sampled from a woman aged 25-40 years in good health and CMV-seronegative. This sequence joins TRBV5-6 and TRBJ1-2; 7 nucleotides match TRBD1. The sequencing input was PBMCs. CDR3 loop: CASSPTGLYYYGYTF. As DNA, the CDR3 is TGTGCCAGCAGCCCGACAGGGTTATATTACTATGGCTACACCTTC.